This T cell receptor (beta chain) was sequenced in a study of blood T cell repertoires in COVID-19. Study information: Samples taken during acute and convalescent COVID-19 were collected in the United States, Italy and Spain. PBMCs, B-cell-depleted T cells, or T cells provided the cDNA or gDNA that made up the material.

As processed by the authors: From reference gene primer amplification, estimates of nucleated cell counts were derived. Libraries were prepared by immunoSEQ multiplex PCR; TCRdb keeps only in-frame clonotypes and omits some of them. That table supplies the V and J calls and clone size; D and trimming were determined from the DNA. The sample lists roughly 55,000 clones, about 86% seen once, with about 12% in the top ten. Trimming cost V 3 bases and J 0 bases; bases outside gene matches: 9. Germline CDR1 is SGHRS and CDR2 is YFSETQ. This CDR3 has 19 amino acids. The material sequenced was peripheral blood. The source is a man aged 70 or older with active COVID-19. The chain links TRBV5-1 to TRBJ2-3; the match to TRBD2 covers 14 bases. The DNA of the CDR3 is TGCGCCAGCAGCTCCGGTGGGACTAGCGGGGGCCCTAGCACAGATACGCAGTATTTT. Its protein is CASSSGGTSGGPSTDTQYF.